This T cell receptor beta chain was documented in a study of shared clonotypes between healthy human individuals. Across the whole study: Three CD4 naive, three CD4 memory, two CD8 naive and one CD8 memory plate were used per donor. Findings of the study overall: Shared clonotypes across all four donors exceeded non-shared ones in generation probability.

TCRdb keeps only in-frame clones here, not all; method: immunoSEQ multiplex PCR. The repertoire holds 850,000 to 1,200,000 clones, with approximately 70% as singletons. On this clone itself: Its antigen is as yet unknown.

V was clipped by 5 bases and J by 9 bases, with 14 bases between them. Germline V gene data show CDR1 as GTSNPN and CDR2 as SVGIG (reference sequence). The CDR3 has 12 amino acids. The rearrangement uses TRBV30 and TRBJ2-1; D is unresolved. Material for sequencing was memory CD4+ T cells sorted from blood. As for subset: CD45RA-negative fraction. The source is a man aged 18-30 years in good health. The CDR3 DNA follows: TGTGCCTGGCGGGCCCCTCCTAGTGAGCAGTTCTTC. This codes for CAWRAPPSEQFF. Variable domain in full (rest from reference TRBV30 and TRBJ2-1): SQTIHQWPATLVQPVGSPLSLECTVEGTSNPNLYWYRQAAGRGLQLLFYSVGIGQISSEVPQNLSASRPQDRQFILSSKKLLLSDSGFYLCAWRAPPSEQFFGPGTRLTVL.